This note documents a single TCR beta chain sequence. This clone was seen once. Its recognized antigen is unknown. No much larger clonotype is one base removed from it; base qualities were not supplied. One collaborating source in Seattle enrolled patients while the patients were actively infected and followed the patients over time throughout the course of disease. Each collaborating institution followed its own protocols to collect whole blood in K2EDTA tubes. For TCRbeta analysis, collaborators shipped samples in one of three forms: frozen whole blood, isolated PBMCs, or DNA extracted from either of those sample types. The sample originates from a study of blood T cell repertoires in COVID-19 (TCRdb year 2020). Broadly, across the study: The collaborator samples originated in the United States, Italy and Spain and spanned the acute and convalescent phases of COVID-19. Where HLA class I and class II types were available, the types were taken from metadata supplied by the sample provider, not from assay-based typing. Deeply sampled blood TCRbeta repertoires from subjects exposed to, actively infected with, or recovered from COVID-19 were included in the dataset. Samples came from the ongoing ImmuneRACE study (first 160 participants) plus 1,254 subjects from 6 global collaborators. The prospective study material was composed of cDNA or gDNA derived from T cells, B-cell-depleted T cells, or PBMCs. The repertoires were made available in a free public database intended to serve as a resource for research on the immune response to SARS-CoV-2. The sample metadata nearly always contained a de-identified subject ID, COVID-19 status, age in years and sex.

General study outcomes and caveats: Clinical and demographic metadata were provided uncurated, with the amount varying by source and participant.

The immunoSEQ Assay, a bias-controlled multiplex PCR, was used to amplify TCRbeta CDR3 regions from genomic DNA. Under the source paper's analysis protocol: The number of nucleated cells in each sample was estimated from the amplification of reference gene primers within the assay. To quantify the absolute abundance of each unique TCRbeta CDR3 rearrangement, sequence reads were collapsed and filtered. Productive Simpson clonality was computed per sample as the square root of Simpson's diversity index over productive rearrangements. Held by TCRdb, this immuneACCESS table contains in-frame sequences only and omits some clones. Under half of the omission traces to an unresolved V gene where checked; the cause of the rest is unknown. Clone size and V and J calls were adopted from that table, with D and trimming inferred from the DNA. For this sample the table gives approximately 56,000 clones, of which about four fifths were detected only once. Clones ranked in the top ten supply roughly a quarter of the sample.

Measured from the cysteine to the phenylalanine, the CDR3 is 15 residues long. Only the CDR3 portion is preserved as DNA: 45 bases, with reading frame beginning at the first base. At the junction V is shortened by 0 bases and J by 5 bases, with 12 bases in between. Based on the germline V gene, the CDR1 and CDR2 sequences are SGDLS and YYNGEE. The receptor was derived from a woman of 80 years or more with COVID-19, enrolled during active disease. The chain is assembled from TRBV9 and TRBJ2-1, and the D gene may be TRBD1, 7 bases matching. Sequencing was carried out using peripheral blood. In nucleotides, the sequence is TGTGCCAGCAGCGTAGGGAGGGACAGTCACAATGAGCAGTTCTTC. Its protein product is CASSVGRDSHNEQFF.